Presented here are 18 T cell receptor beta chains from one specimen sequenced in a study of CD8 T cells in ankylosing spondylitis. TCRdb analysed the 5' RACE reads with MiXCR anew, one entry per CDR3 protein. The sample contains around 230,000 distinct CDR3 sequences, 8.2% of which appear only once. Sequencing input: blood, either unsorted or a sorted T cell fraction (not recorded which). These receptors originate from a female donor with ankylosing spondylitis or in good health (not recorded which).

The sample holds many counts of this clonotype. The V call is TRBV20-1, the J call TRBJ2-7; 14 bases are a match to TRBD2. The CDR3 is 14 amino acids. V dropped 5 bases and J dropped 4; count of bases not matched to a gene: 4. Germline-derived CDR1 and CDR2 are DFQATT and SNEGSKA (reference sequence). DNA for the CDR3: TGCAGTGCTCCGGGACTAGCGGGAGTTTACGAGCAGTACTTC. Translating it yields CSAPGLAGVYEQYF.

CDR3 nucleotide sequence: TGTGCCAGCAGCCGCCCGGACATCTTCACAGATACGCAGTATTTT. Translation: CASSRPDIFTDTQYF. The rearrangement joins TRBV5-5 to TRBJ2-3, with D maybe TRBD1 (5 bases). The CDR3 length is 15 residues. Germline V gene sequence: CDR1 SGHKS, CDR2 YYEKEE (reference sequence). Trimming took off 4 bases at V and 2 bases at J, with 14 bases between the two ends.

This clonotype occurred many times. V usage is TRBV4-3 and J usage is TRBJ2-2, with 11 bases that match TRBD2. V lost 4 bases and J lost 7; bases outside the gene matches: 2. Germline V gene data show CDR1 as LGHNA and CDR2 as YSLEER. The CDR3 runs to 14 residues. The CDR3 region has the DNA TGCGCCAGCAGCCGGACTAGCGGGTTCGGGGAGCTGTTTTTT. It is translated as CASSRTSGFGELFF.

This sequence joins TRBV12-3 or TRBV12-4 and TRBJ1-1, with 10 nucleotides matching TRBD1. The V segment lost 11 bases and the J segment 0 bases; nucleotides outside the gene matches: 21. The CDR3 runs 19 residues. CDR3 nucleotides: TGTGCCTTCTGCCCCGGGACAGGGGACCTCCTAGGAGTGAACACTGAAGCTTTCTTT. Translating gives CAFCPGTGDLLGVNTEAFF.

In its sample, this clonotype was seen many times. This chain connects TRBV5-5 to TRBJ1-2; D gene ambiguous. The CDR3 length is 15 residues. V was shortened by 2 bases and J by 0 bases, with 11 bases between the two germline ends. The V gene's germline CDR1 is SGHKS and CDR2 YYEKEE (reference sequence). CDR3 sequence reads: CASSFEQRTNYGYTF. The CDR3 coding sequence is TGTGCCAGCAGCTTCGAACAGAGAACTAACTATGGCTACACCTTC.

Many counts were recorded for this clonotype. The chain combines TRBV4-2 with TRBJ1-5; D remains unclear. Germline V gives CDR1 LGHNA, CDR2 YNFKEQ. The V gene lost 0 bases and the J gene lost 1 base, with 7 bases spanning the gap. The CDR3 runs to 15 residues. Here the CDR3 reads CASSQDGESNQPQHF. The DNA of the CDR3 is TGTGCCAGCAGCCAAGATGGGGAAAGCAATCAGCCCCAGCATTTT.

The table lists this clonotype with a few counts. This rearrangement joins TRBV3-1 to TRBJ2-7; a possible D gene is TRBD2 (5 bases). Germline CDR1 LGHDT, CDR2 YNNKEL (reference sequence). This CDR3 has 14 residues. The V gene lost 3 bases and the J gene lost 2 bases, with 11 bases spanning the gap. As DNA, the CDR3 is TGTGCCAGCAGCCAGGAAGCGGCCGCCTACGAGCAGTACTTC. Translated: CASSQEAAAYEQYF.

This clonotype occurred many times. This chain connects TRBV20-1 to TRBJ2-2; 7 positions agree with TRBD2. Germline V gives CDR1 DFQATT, CDR2 SNEGSKA (reference sequence). The CDR3 has 14 amino acids. The V segment lost 4 bases and the J segment 1 base; nucleotides outside the gene matches: 3. The CDR3 DNA is TGCAGTGCTATGGCGGGAGTGAACACCGGGGAGCTGTTTTTT. Translation: CSAMAGVNTGELFF.

This clonotype was seen repeatedly, ten times or more. This chain connects TRBV7-2 to TRBJ2-5, with D tentatively TRBD1 (6 bases). Per the germline V gene, CDR1 is SGHTA and CDR2 is FQGNSA. The CDR3 contains 14 residues. Between the trimmed V and J ends, which lost 5 bases and 5 bases, there was a span of 15 bases. The CDR3 protein is CASSPRAQGETQYF. CDR3 sequence (DNA): TGTGCCAGCAGCCCACGGGCCCAGGGGGAGACCCAGTACTTC.

This clonotype was counted ten times or more. The rearrangement links TRBV20-1 to TRBJ2-2, with TRBD1 matching over 8 bases. The CDR3 is 16 residues long. Germline CDR1 reads DFQATT; CDR2 reads SNEGSKA (reference sequence). V lost 3 bases, J lost 4 bases, and 10 bases stayed unmatched. CDR3 sequence (DNA): TGCAGTGCTAGTGGGACAGGCAGGGCGGGCACCGGGGAGCTGTTTTTT. Translation gives CSASGTGRAGTGELFF.

This clonotype occurred many times. In nucleotides, the CDR3 is TGTGCCAGCAGCGTAGCGGGAGTGCTGTACAATGAGCAGTTCTTC. This codes for CASSVAGVLYNEQFF. The chain couples TRBV9 to TRBJ2-1; D may be TRBD2 (6 bases). Between the trimmed V and J ends, which lost 0 bases and 4 bases, there was a span of 11 bases. The CDR3 has 15 amino acids. Germline V gene data show CDR1 as SGDLS and CDR2 as YYNGEE.

This clonotype was picked up many times. The chain recombines TRBV11-2 with TRBJ2-5, with D maybe TRBD1 (6 bases). This CDR3 is built from 14 residues. CDR1 and CDR2 from the germline V gene are SGHAT and FQNNGV. With 5 bases removed from V and 6 bases from J, the gap between germline ends came to 16 bases. CDR3 sequence: CASSLNRAAQTQYF. In DNA form, the CDR3 reads TGTGCCAGCAGCCTTAACAGGGCTGCGCAGACCCAGTACTTC. Looking up the rest from reference TRBV11-2 and TRBJ2-5 gives the full variable domain: EAGVAQSPRYKIIEKRQSVAFWCNPISGHATLYWYQQILGQGPKLLIQFQNNGVVDDSQLPKDRFSAERLKGVDSTLKIQPAKLEDSAVYLCASSLNRAAQTQYFGPGTRLLVL.

This clonotype was picked up many times. In DNA, the CDR3 is TGCAGTGCTAGAGGCCCCGGCGGGGAGCAGTACTTC. Its translation is CSARGPGGEQYF. The chain couples TRBV20-1 to TRBJ2-7, with D perhaps TRBD2 (5 bases). Germline values: CDR1 DFQATT, CDR2 SNEGSKA (reference sequence). This CDR3 has 12 amino acids. V lost 1 base, J lost 7 bases, and 11 bases lay in between.

The chain is built from TRBV5-1 and TRBJ1-5, with 8 bases aligning to TRBD1. This CDR3 is built from 14 residues. Germline V gene sequence: CDR1 SGHRS, CDR2 YFSETQ. V lost 4 bases to trimming and J lost 7 bases; unmatched junction nucleotides: 7. The CDR3 sequence: CASSRGQGDQPQHF. The CDR3 DNA reads TGCGCCAGCAGCCGAGGACAGGGTGACCAGCCCCAGCATTTT.

This clonotype was found a few times. Being one base from a much bigger clone, this may be a read error. The chain combines TRBV29-1 with TRBJ2-1; D possibly corresponds to TRBD2 (5 bases). V was shortened by 8 bases and J by 9 bases, with 20 bases between the two germline ends. The CDR3 consists of 13 residues. Per the germline V gene, CDR1 is SQVTM and CDR2 is ANQGSEA. CDR3 DNA sequence: TGCAGCCGCCCGGCTAGCATGGCCTCTGAGCAGTTCTTC. This sequence encodes CSRPASMASEQFF.

This clonotype has ten or more counts. The rearrangement joins TRBV11-2 to TRBJ2-7, with D possibly TRBD1 on 6 matching bases. V gave up 5 bases and J gave up 6 bases, with 20 bases separating them. The CDR3 extends over 15 amino acids. Germline V lookup: CDR1 SGHAT, CDR2 FQNNGV. For the CDR3, the DNA is TGTGCCAGCAGCAAAACCGGGAACAGGGATTTCGAGCAGTACTTC. Encoded protein: CASSKTGNRDFEQYF.

The V and J genes are TRBV20-1 and TRBJ2-5, with D possibly TRBD2 on 6 matching bases. The CDR3 spans 13 residues. The V and J ends lost 6 bases and 5 bases respectively, with 16 bases between them. CDR1 and CDR2 (germline): DFQATT, SNEGSKA (reference sequence). CDR3: CSALGPGGETQYF. The CDR3 bases are TGCAGTGCCCTCGGGCCCGGGGGTGAGACCCAGTACTTC.

This clonotype showed up many times. The chain has TRBV24-1 and TRBJ2-1; 8 nucleotides agree with TRBD2. Germline loops: CDR1 KGHDR, CDR2 SFDVKD. The CDR3 covers 16 residues. With 2 bases clipped from V and 6 bases from J, the junction kept 8 bases outside the gene matches. CDR3 in amino acids: CATSDSSSGSVNEQFF. For the CDR3, the DNA is TGTGCCACCAGTGATTCGTCCAGCGGGAGTGTCAATGAGCAGTTCTTC.